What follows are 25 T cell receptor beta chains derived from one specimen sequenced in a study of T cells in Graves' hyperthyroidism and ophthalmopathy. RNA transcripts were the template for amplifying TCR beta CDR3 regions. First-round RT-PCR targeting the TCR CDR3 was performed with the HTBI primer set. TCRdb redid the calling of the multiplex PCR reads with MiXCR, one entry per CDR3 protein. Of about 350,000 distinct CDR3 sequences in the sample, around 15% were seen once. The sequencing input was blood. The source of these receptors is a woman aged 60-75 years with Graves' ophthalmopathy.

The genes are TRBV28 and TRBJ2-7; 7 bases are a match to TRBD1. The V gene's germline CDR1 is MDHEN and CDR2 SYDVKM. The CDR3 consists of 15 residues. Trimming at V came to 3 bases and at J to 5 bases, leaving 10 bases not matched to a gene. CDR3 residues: CASSFRQGSVHEQYF. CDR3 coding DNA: TGTGCCAGCAGTTTCCGACAGGGTTCGGTACACGAGCAGTACTTC.

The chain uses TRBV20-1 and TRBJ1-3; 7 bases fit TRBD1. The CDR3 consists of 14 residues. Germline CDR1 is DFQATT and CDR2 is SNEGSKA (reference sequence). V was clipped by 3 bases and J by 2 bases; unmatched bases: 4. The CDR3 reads CSARDRTTGNTIYF. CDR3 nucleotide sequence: TGCAGTGCTAGGGACAGGACCACTGGAAACACCATATATTTT.

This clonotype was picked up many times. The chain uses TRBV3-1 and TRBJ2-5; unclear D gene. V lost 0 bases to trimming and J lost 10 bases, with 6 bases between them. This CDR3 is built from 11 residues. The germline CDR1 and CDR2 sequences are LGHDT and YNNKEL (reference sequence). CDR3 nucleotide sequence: TGTGCCAGCAGCCAAGATCTGTACCAGTACTTC. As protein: CASSQDLYQYF.

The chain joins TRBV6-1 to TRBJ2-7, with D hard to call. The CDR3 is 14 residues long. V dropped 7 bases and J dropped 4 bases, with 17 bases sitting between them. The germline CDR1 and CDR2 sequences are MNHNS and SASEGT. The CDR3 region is CASTPLARLYEQYF. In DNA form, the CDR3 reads TGTGCCAGCACCCCCCTGGCCCGGTTATACGAGCAGTACTTC.

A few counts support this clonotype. Here the CDR3 reads CASSLQGAGADTQYF. The CDR3 nucleotides read TGTGCCAGCAGCTTACAGGGGGCAGGCGCAGATACGCAGTATTTT. The rearrangement joins TRBV2 to TRBJ2-3; 9 bases line up with TRBD1. Germline lookup yields CDR1 SNHLY and CDR2 FYNNEI. The CDR3 runs to 15 residues. The J segment lost 4 bases and the V segment lost 6 bases, leaving 8 bases of the junction unmatched.

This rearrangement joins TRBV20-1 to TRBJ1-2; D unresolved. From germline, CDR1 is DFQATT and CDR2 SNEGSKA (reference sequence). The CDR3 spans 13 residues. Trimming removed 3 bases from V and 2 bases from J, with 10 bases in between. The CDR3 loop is CSASWTDNYGYTF. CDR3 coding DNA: TGCAGTGCTAGTTGGACGGACAACTATGGCTACACCTTC.

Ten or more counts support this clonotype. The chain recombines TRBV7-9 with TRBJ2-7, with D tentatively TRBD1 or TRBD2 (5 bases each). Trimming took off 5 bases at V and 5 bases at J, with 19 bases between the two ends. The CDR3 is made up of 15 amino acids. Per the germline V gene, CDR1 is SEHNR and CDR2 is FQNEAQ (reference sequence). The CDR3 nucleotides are TGTGCCAGCAGCCCCTGGGGGACGGGGCCCAACGAGCAGTACTTC. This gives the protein CASSPWGTGPNEQYF.

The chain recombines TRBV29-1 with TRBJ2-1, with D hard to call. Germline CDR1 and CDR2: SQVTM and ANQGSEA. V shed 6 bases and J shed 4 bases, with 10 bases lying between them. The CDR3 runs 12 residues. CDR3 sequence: CSVIPQYNEQFF. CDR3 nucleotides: TGCAGCGTCATCCCCCAATACAATGAGCAGTTCTTC.

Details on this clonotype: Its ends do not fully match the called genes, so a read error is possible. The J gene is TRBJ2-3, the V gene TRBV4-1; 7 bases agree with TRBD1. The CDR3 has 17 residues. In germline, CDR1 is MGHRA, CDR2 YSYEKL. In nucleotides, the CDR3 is TGCGCCAGCAGGCGTACCCCAGCGACAGGGCCCACAGATACGCGGTATTTT. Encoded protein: CASRRTPATGPTDTRYF.

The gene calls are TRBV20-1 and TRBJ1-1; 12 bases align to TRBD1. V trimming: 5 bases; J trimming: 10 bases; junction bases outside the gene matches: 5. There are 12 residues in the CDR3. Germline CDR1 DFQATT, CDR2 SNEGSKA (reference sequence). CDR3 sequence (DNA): TGCAGTGCTCCCGGGACAGGGGGCTTAGCTTTCTTT. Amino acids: CSAPGTGGLAFF.

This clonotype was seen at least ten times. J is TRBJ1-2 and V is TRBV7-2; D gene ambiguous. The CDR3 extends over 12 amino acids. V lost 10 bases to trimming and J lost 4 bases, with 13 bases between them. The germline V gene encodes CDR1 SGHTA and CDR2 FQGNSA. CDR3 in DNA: TGTGCCACCGACACAGTTCGCTATGGCTACACCTTC. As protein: CATDTVRYGYTF.

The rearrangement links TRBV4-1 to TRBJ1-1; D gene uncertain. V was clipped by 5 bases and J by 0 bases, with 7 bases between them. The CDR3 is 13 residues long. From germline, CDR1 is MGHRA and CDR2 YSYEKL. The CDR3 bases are TGCGCCAGCAGCGTGACACTGAACACTGAAGCTTTCTTT. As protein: CASSVTLNTEAFF.

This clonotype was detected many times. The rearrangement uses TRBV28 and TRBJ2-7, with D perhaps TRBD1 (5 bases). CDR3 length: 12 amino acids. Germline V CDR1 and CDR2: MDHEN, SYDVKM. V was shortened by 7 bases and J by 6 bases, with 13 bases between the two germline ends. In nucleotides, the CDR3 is TGTGCCAGCAAGCTTCAGGGATCCGAGCAGTACTTC. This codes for CASKLQGSEQYF.

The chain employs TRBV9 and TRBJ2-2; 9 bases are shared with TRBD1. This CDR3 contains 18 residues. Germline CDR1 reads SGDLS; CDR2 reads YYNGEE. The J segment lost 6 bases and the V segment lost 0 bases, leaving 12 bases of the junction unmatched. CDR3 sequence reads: CASSVGNRGLVKAGELFF. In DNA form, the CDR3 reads TGTGCCAGCAGCGTAGGGAACAGGGGGCTAGTGAAGGCCGGGGAGCTGTTTTTT.

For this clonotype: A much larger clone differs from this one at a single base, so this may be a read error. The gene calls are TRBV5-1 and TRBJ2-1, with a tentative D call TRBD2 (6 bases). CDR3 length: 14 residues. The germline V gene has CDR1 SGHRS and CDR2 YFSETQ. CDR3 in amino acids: CAGSEASERGEQFF. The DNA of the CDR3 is TGCGCCGGCAGCGAGGCTAGCGAGAGGGGTGAGCAGTTCTTC.

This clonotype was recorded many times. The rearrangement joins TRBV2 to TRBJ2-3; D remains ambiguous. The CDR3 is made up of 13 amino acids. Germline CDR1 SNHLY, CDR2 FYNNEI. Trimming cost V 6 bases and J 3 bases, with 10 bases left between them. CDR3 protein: CASRGGWTDTQYF. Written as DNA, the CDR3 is TGTGCCAGCAGGGGCGGATGGACAGATACGCAGTATTTT.

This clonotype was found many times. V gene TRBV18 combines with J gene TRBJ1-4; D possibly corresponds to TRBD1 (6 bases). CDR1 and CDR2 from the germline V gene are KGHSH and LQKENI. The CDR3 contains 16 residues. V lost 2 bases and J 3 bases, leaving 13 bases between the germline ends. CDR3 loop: CASSPGGGRPNEKLFF. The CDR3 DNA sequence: TGTGCCAGCTCACCAGGCGGGGGCAGGCCTAATGAAAAACTGTTTTTT. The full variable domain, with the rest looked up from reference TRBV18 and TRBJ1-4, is NAGVMQNPRHLVRRRGQEARLRCSPMKGHSHVYWYRQLPEEGLKFMVYLQKENIIDESGMPKERFSAEFPKEGPSILRIQQVVRGDSAAYFCASSPGGGRPNEKLFFGSGTQLSVL.

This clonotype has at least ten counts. In DNA, the CDR3 is TGTGCCACCCAGGGCGAAGTCTATGGCTACACCTTC. Protein: CATQGEVYGYTF. This chain links TRBV11-2 with TRBJ1-2; a possible D gene is TRBD1 (5 bases). The germline V gene has CDR1 SGHAT and CDR2 FQNNGV. CDR3 length: 12 amino acids. The V end was cut by 10 bases, the J end by 4 bases, with 13 bases between. The full variable domain, its missing parts supplied by reference TRBV11-2 and TRBJ1-2, is EAGVAQSPRYKIIEKRQSVAFWCNPISGHATLYWYQQILGQGPKLLIQFQNNGVVDDSQLPKDRFSAERLKGVDSTLKIQPAKLEDSAVYLCATQGEVYGYTFGSGTRLTVV.

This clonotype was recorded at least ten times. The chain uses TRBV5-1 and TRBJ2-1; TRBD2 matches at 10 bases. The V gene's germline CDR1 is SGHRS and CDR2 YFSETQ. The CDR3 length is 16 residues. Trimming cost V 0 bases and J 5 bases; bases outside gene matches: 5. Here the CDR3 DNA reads TGCGCCAGCAGCTTGGCGGGACTAGCGCCTGACAATGAGCAGTTCTTC. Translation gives CASSLAGLAPDNEQFF.

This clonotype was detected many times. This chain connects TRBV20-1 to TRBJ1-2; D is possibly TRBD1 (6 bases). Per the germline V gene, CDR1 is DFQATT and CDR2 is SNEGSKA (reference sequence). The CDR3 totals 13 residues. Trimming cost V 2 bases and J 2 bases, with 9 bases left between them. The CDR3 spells CSARNRENYGYTF. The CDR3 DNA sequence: TGCAGTGCTAGAAACAGGGAAAACTATGGCTACACCTTC.

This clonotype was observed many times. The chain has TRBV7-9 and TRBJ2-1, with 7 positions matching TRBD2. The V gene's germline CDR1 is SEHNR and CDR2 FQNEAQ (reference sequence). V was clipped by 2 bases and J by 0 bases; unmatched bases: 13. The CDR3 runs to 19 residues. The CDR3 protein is CASSLPTGGRIGSYNEQFF. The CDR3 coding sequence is TGTGCCAGCAGCTTACCTACTGGCGGGAGAATAGGCTCCTACAATGAGCAGTTCTTC.

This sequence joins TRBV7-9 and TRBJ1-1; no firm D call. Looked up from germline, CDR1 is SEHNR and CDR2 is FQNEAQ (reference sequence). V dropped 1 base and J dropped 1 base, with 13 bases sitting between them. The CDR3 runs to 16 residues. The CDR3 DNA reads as TGTGCCAGCAGCTTAGGTGGGGTCGGGGAGAACACTGAAGCTTTCTTT. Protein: CASSLGGVGENTEAFF.

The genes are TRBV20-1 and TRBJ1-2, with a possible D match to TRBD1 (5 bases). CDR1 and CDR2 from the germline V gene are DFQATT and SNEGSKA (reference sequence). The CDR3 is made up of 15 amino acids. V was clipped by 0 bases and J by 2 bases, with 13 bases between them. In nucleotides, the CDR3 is TGCAGTGCTAGAGACCACGACAGCCCCAACTATGGCTACACCTTC. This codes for CSARDHDSPNYGYTF.

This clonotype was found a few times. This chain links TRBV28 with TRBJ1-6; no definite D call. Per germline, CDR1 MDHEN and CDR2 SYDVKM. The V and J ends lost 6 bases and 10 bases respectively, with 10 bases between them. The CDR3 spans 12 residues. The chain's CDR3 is CASRWVGSPLHF. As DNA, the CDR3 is TGTGCCAGCAGATGGGTTGGCTCACCCCTCCACTTT. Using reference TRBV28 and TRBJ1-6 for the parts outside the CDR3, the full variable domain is DVKVTQSSRYLVKRTGEKVFLECVQDMDHENMFWYRQDPGLGLRLIYFSYDVKMKEKGDIPEGYSVSREKKERFSLILESASTNQTSMYLCASRWVGSPLHFGNGTRLTVT.

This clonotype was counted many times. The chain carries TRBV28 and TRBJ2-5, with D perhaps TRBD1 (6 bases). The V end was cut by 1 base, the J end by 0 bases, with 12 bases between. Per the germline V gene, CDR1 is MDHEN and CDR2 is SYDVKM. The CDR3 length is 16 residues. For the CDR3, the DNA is TGTGCCAGCAGTTTATTTTTTCCAGGGGACCAAGAGACCCAGTACTTC. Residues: CASSLFFPGDQETQYF.